These 16 T cell receptor beta chains originate from one sample sequenced in a study of shared clonotypes between healthy human individuals. Measured with immunoSEQ multiplex PCR; TCRdb has only the in-frame clones, and not every one. This sample yields around 530,000 clones, of which around 78% are seen a single time; approximately 12% belongs to the top ten. What was sequenced was PBMCs. The receptors derive from a woman aged 35 to 49 in good health. Some clones in this sample may be carry-over from other donors' samples.

To note about this clone: In the same sample, other DNA sequences code for this CDR3. The V and J genes are TRBV7-2 and TRBJ2-7, with no clear D. The CDR3 is made up of 14 amino acids. Germline V CDR1 and CDR2: SGHTA, FQGNSA. Trimming took 2 bases from V and 0 from J, leaving 8 bases between them. CDR3 sequence (DNA): TGTGCCAGCAGCTTATTAGGAAACTCCTACGAGCAGTACTTC. It codes for CASSLLGNSYEQYF.

The V and J genes are TRBV7-3 and TRBJ2-4; TRBD2 agrees at 16 bases. The V segment lost 5 bases and the J segment 15 bases; nucleotides outside the gene matches: 7. Germline V CDR1 and CDR2: SGHTA, FQGTGA. CDR3 length: 14 residues. CDR3 protein: CASSPGLAGGPRYF. The DNA of the CDR3 is TGTGCCAGCAGCCCGGGACTAGCGGGAGGGCCGCGGTACTTC.

This clone was observed many times. The chain couples TRBV5-1 to TRBJ2-1; 9 bases are shared with TRBD2. In germline, CDR1 is SGHRS, CDR2 YFSETQ. The ends lost 4 bases at V and 5 bases at J; junction bases unmatched: 7. This CDR3 has 15 residues. The CDR3 sequence: CASSLLAGDHNEQFF. The CDR3 DNA is TGCGCCAGCAGCCTTTTAGCGGGAGACCACAATGAGCAGTTCTTC.

The rearrangement links TRBV5-5 to TRBJ2-1, with D maybe TRBD1 (6 bases). This CDR3 contains 12 residues. Germline CDR1 is SGHKS and CDR2 is YYEKEE (reference sequence). Trimming removed 4 bases from V and 9 bases from J, with 11 bases in between. The CDR3 nucleotides read TGTGCCAGCAGCCTTACAGGGAGTGAGCAGTTCTTC. Its translation: CASSLTGSEQFF.

Details on this clone: A read error may be the cause here, since a much bigger clone is one base away. The rearrangement uses TRBV9 and TRBJ2-5; D ambiguous. Germline V gene sequence: CDR1 SGDLS, CDR2 YYNGEE. The CDR3 runs 12 residues. V was cut by 1 base and J by 5 bases, with 6 bases left in between. The CDR3 sequence: CASSVSGETQYF. Here the CDR3 DNA reads TGTGCCAGCAGCGTAAGTGGGGAGACCCAGTACTTC.

The rearrangement uses TRBV11-3 and TRBJ2-3; 10 bases agree with TRBD2. The trim removed 4 bases at V and 6 bases at J, leaving 13 bases unmatched. The CDR3 totals 17 residues. Germline values: CDR1 SGHNT, CDR2 YENEEA. As DNA, the CDR3 is TGTGCCAGCAGCTCTAGATCAGCGGGAGGGCCAGGGGATACGCAGTATTTT. This encodes CASSSRSAGGPGDTQYF. Filled out from reference TRBV11-3 and TRBJ2-3, the complete variable domain reads EAGVVQSPRYKIIEKKQPVAFWCNPISGHNTLYWYLQNLGQGPELLIRYENEEAVDDSQLPKDRFSAERLKGVDSTLKIQPAELGDSAVYLCASSSRSAGGPGDTQYFGPGTRLTVL.

For the CDR3, the DNA is TGCGCCAGCAGCCAGCTACCCCCTAGCGGTAGCTCCTACGAGCAGTACTTC. Protein product: CASSQLPPSGSSYEQYF. This chain uses TRBV4-1 with TRBJ2-7; 7 bases line up with TRBD2. V dropped 3 bases and J dropped 0; count of bases not matched to a gene: 11. CDR1 is MGHRA, CDR2 YSYEKL, per germline. The CDR3 sequence is 17 residues long.

The chain recombines TRBV10-3 with TRBJ2-2, with unresolved D. V gave up 4 bases and J gave up 1 base, with 10 bases separating them. Germline V gene lookup returns CDR1 ENHRY and CDR2 SYGVKD. The CDR3 has 15 amino acids. The CDR3 nucleotides read TGTGCCATCAGTGCCAGGCAGTGGAACACCGGGGAGCTGTTTTTT. Protein product: CAISARQWNTGELFF.

J is TRBJ1-2 and V is TRBV28; D is undetermined. This CDR3 is built from 14 residues. Trimming took off 2 bases at V and 7 bases at J, with 14 bases between the two ends. From germline, CDR1 is MDHEN and CDR2 SYDVKM. CDR3 region: CASSLPAATIGYTF. CDR3 nucleotides: TGTGCCAGCAGTTTACCCGCGGCCACTATTGGCTACACCTTC.

This clone was seen ten or more times. The sample has other DNA sequences that encode this CDR3 too. The J gene is TRBJ2-1, the V gene TRBV29-1; 10 bases map to TRBD1. V gave up 7 bases and J gave up 7 bases; unmatched junction bases: 7. The CDR3 has 13 residues. The germline V gene has CDR1 SQVTM and CDR2 ANQGSEA. CDR3 sequence (DNA): TGCAGCGAAACCGGGACAGGGGAAAATGAGCAGTTCTTC. It encodes CSETGTGENEQFF.

This clone has ten or more counts. The chain recombines TRBV5-4 with TRBJ1-2, with TRBD1 as a possible D gene (5 bases). Between the trimmed V and J ends, which lost 3 bases and 4 bases, there was a span of 16 bases. The CDR3 consists of 15 residues. CDR1 is SGHNT and CDR2 is YYREEE in the germline V gene (reference sequence). This chain's CDR3 is CASSSQGSPLYGYTF. The CDR3 bases are TGTGCCAGCAGCTCTCAGGGTAGCCCCCTCTATGGCTACACCTTC.

V gene TRBV10-3 combines with J gene TRBJ2-2, with D hard to call. The length of the CDR3 is 14 residues. Per germline, CDR1 ENHRY and CDR2 SYGVKD. Trimming removed 5 bases from V and 3 bases from J, with 10 bases in between. CDR3 sequence reads: CAISMARDTGELFF. The CDR3 region has the DNA TGTGCCATCAGTATGGCCAGAGACACCGGGGAGCTGTTTTTT.

This chain joins TRBV5-1 and TRBJ2-3; D may be TRBD1 (6 bases). The CDR3 covers 14 residues. V lost 4 bases, J lost 0 bases, and 9 bases lay in between. CDR1 and CDR2 (germline): SGHRS, YFSETQ. The CDR3 coding sequence is TGCGCCAGCAGCCCTGGACAGAGCACAGATACGCAGTATTTT. This translates into CASSPGQSTDTQYF.

The chain uses TRBV7-2 and TRBJ2-7; D is uncertain. V dropped 0 bases and J dropped 2 bases, with 8 bases sitting between them. Germline V CDR1 and CDR2: SGHTA, FQGNSA. The CDR3 runs to 14 residues. CDR3 sequence reads: CASSLAKGTYEQYF. The CDR3 region has the DNA TGTGCCAGCAGCTTAGCGAAGGGCACCTACGAGCAGTACTTC.

About this clone itself: At one of its ends the junction is not consistent with the germline gene, which may arise from a read error. The chain combines TRBV5-4 with TRBJ2-1, with 9 positions matching TRBD2. CDR3 length: 15 amino acids. The germline CDR1 and CDR2 sequences are SGHNT and YYREEE (reference sequence). The CDR3 DNA sequence: TGTGCCAGCAGCTTGGGCGGGAGGGCCTACGATGAGCAGTTCTTC. Translating gives CASSLGGRAYDEQFF. Full variable domain (outside the CDR3, taken from reference TRBV5-4 and TRBJ2-1): ETGVTQSPTHLIKTRGQQVTLRCSSQSGHNTVSWYQQALGQGPQFIFQYYREEENGRGNFPPRFSGLQFPNYSSELNVNALELDDSALYLCASSLGGRAYDEQFFGPGTRLTVL.

V is TRBV7-2 and J is TRBJ2-1, with D tentatively TRBD2 (5 bases). The CDR3 loop spans 12 amino acids. Germline CDR1 reads SGHTA; CDR2 reads FQGNSA. The V end lost 7 bases, the J end lost 7 bases, and 11 bases lay between the germline ends. Written as DNA, the CDR3 is TGTGCCAGCACCATCGGGGTGAATGAGCAGTTCTTC. Translated: CASTIGVNEQFF.